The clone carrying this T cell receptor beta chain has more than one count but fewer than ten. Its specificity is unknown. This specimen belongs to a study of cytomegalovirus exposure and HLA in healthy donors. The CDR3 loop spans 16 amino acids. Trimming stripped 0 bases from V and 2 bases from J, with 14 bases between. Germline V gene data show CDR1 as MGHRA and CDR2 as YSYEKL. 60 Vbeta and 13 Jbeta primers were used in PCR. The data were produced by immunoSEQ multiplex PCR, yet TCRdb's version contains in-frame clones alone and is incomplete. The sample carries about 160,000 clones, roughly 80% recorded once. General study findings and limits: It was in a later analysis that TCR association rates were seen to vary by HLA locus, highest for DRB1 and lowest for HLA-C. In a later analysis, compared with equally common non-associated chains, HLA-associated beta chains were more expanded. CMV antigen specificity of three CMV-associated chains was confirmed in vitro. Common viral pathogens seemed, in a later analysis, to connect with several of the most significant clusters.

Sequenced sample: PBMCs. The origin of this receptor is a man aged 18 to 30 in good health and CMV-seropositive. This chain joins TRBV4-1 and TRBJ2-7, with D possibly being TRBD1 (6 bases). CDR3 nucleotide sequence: TGCGCCAGCAGCCAAGATAATGGCAGGGGCACCTACGAGCAGTACTTC. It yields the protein CASSQDNGRGTYEQYF.